These 20 T cell receptor beta chains came from one sample sequenced in a study of blood T cell repertoires in COVID-19. Using immunoSEQ multiplex PCR, the repertoire was profiled, and TCRdb retains in-frame clones only, with some absent. The sample records 150,000 to 200,000 clones, approximately 87% being singletons. The specimen was peripheral blood. The receptors were sampled from a woman aged 55-69 years with COVID-19, enrolled during active disease.

The rearrangement joins TRBV5-6 to TRBJ1-5, with D unclear. The germline V and J ends were trimmed by 0 bases and 7 bases, with 11 bases remaining between them. CDR1 and CDR2 from the germline V gene are SGHDT and YYEEEE. The CDR3 has 14 residues. The CDR3 region has the DNA TGTGCCAGCAGCTTGGCTGGAGGGCTGCAGCCCCAGCATTTT. Translating it yields CASSLAGGLQPQHF.

This chain links TRBV28 with TRBJ2-7; perhaps TRBD2 as D (7 bases). Germline V gene sequence: CDR1 MDHEN, CDR2 SYDVKM. V lost 2 bases and J 4 bases, leaving 18 bases between the germline ends. The CDR3 sequence is 16 residues long. CDR3 protein: CASSLVVGGLNYEQYF. The CDR3 coding sequence is TGTGCCAGCAGTTTAGTGGTAGGGGGACTAAATTACGAGCAGTACTTC.

V usage is TRBV30 and J usage is TRBJ2-7; D remains unclear. The CDR3 runs to 14 residues. Germline V gene lookup returns CDR1 GTSNPN and CDR2 SVGIG (reference sequence). The V end lost 0 bases, the J end lost 3 bases, and 12 bases lay between the germline ends. CDR3 sequence: CAWSVSSVLYEQYF. The CDR3 DNA reads TGTGCCTGGAGTGTAAGTTCCGTACTCTACGAGCAGTACTTC.

The chain is built from TRBV10-3 and TRBJ2-7; 10 bases map to TRBD1. Trimming removed 6 bases from V and 2 bases from J; junction bases left unmatched: 4. Germline values: CDR1 ENHRY, CDR2 SYGVKD. The CDR3 sequence is 14 residues long. Written as DNA, the CDR3 is TGTGCCATCAGAGGGACAGGGGTAACCTACGAGCAGTACTTC. Amino acids: CAIRGTGVTYEQYF.

This clone was seen a single time. The CDR3: CASSQTLTAEGNQPQHF. The CDR3 coding sequence is TGTGCCAGCAGCCAAACCCTCACGGCGGAGGGCAATCAGCCCCAGCATTTT. This chain connects TRBV3-1 (or the pseudogene TRBV3-2) to TRBJ1-5; D ambiguous. CDR3 length: 17 residues. CDR1 is LGHDT and CDR2 is YNNKEL in the germline V gene (reference sequence). V gave up 2 bases and J gave up 2 bases, with 16 bases separating them.

The V gene is TRBV6-6, the J gene TRBJ1-5, with a tentative D call TRBD1 (5 bases). V lost 6 bases, J lost 0 bases, and 27 bases lay in between. CDR3 size: 20 residues. Germline V gene sequence: CDR1 MNHNY, CDR2 SVGAGI (reference sequence). The CDR3 nucleotides read TGTGCCAGCAGCCCCCCTCAGGGAAAATATAAGATGCCTAGCAATCAGCCCCAGCATTTT. Protein product: CASSPPQGKYKMPSNQPQHF.

J is TRBJ2-7 and V is TRBV6-6; 12 bases are shared with TRBD2. Germline loops: CDR1 MNHNY, CDR2 SVGAGI (reference sequence). Germline trimming cut 5 bases from V and 2 bases from J; bases unmatched to any gene: 13. The CDR3 contains 18 residues. CDR3 nucleotide sequence: TGTGCCAGCAGTCGCTCCGGGACTAGCGGGTTCCTTCCCTACGAGCAGTACTTC. Amino acid sequence: CASSRSGTSGFLPYEQYF.

This rearrangement joins TRBV19 to TRBJ1-1; 8 nucleotides match TRBD1. There are 16 residues in the CDR3. V shed 3 bases, J shed 11 bases, and the junction held 17 bases outside the gene matches. Germline assignment: CDR1 LNHDA and CDR2 SQIVND (reference sequence). The chain's CDR3 is CASSIPDHVRGRQAFF. The CDR3 nucleotides read TGTGCCAGTAGTATTCCCGATCACGTCAGGGGGCGTCAGGCTTTCTTT.

The rearrangement joins TRBV3-1 (or the pseudogene TRBV3-2) to TRBJ2-5; D is perhaps TRBD2 (6 bases). The CDR3 consists of 17 residues. Germline CDR1 is LGHDT and CDR2 is YNNKEL (reference sequence). The V end lost 3 bases, the J end lost 2 bases, and 19 bases lay between the germline ends. The CDR3 DNA sequence: TGTGCCAGCAGCCACCCGTTGGTCGGAGGGGTACAAGAGACCCAGTACTTC. Its protein product is CASSHPLVGGVQETQYF.

This clone was detected a few times. The chain joins TRBV25-1 to TRBJ2-5; a possible D gene is TRBD2 (6 bases). Deletions cut 1 base from V and 5 bases from J, with 8 bases between. Germline V gives CDR1 MGHDK, CDR2 SYGVNS. This CDR3 spans 13 amino acids. The CDR3 DNA sequence: TGTGCCAGCAGTGAATTTGGGAGGGAGACCCAGTACTTC. This gives the protein CASSEFGRETQYF.

The chain has TRBV5-4 and TRBJ2-1; the match to TRBD2 covers 10 bases. The V gene's germline CDR1 is SGHNT and CDR2 YYREEE (reference sequence). V shed 1 base and J 9 bases; nucleotides not matched to a gene: 10. The CDR3 is 16 amino acids. CDR3 residues: CASSLYASGSLGEQFF. CDR3 nucleotides: TGTGCCAGCAGCTTGTACGCTAGCGGGAGTCTCGGTGAGCAGTTCTTC.

This clone was counted a single time. The rearrangement uses TRBV18 and TRBJ2-3, with D perhaps TRBD1 (5 bases). The CDR3 spans 14 residues. CDR1 and CDR2 (germline): KGHSH, LQKENI. The ends were cut back, 1 base at V and 1 base at J, with 6 bases in the middle. CDR3 region: CASSPLRGTDTQYF. The CDR3, as DNA: TGTGCCAGCTCACCACTCAGGGGCACAGATACGCAGTATTTT.

In regard to this clone: At one end the junction does not follow the germline gene, possibly because of a read error. The CDR3: CASSSSGTGVNEQFF. CDR3 nucleotide sequence: TGTGCTAGCAGCTCCTCCGGGACAGGGGTCAATGAGCAGTTCTTC. This sequence joins TRBV7-7 and TRBJ2-1, with 10 nucleotides matching TRBD1. CDR1 is SSHAT and CDR2 is FNYEAQ in the germline V gene (reference sequence). This CDR3 spans 15 amino acids.

The chain employs TRBV9 and TRBJ2-6, with 7 nucleotides matching TRBD1. The CDR3 is made up of 16 amino acids. The ends lost 0 bases at V and 7 bases at J; junction bases unmatched: 7. CDR1 is SGDLS and CDR2 is YYNGEE in the germline V gene. This CDR3 is CASSVGGGQVANVLTF. CDR3 in DNA: TGTGCCAGCAGCGTAGGTGGCGGACAGGTCGCCAACGTCCTGACTTTC.

This clone occurred a few times. The chain employs TRBV6-4 and TRBJ1-5; D is possibly TRBD1 (6 bases). This CDR3 comprises 14 residues. The germline V and J ends were trimmed by 6 bases and 7 bases, with 16 bases remaining between them. The germline CDR1 and CDR2 sequences are MRHNA and SNTAGT. The CDR3 bases are TGTGCCAGCAGAGAGACAGGTCTGGGGCAGCCCCAGCATTTT. This codes for CASRETGLGQPQHF.

The V and J genes are TRBV19 and TRBJ2-7; TRBD1 matches at 8 bases. There are 15 residues in the CDR3. After removal of 7 bases from V and 6 bases from J, the junction contained 14 bases not matched to a gene. CDR1 is LNHDA and CDR2 is SQIVND in the germline V gene (reference sequence). The CDR3 loop is CASTPGDRWFSEQYF. DNA of the CDR3: TGTGCCAGTACCCCCGGGGACAGGTGGTTTAGCGAGCAGTACTTC.

The chain couples TRBV9 to TRBJ1-2; TRBD1 agrees at 8 bases. Trimming cost V 5 bases and J 7 bases; bases outside gene matches: 4. The CDR3 covers 12 residues. Germline V gene sequence: CDR1 SGDLS, CDR2 YYNGEE. The CDR3 reads CASSQGATGYTF. The CDR3 bases are TGTGCCAGCAGTCAGGGGGCGACTGGCTACACCTTC.

The genes are TRBV4-1 and TRBJ2-7, with 7 bases identical to TRBD2. Germline V gives CDR1 MGHRA, CDR2 YSYEKL. The length of the CDR3 is 17 residues. The J segment lost 0 bases and the V segment lost 0 bases, leaving 8 bases of the junction unmatched. CDR3 nucleotides: TGCGCCAGCAGCCAAGAGAGCCTAGCGGCAAGCTCCTACGAGCAGTACTTC. Residues: CASSQESLAASSYEQYF.

The CDR3 DNA sequence: TGTGCCTGGAGTTCAGGAGAGACCCAGTACTTC. This sequence encodes CAWSSGETQYF. The J gene is TRBJ2-5, the V gene TRBV30; D unresolved. Between the trimmed V and J ends, which lost 2 bases and 4 bases, there was a span of 5 bases. Per germline, CDR1 GTSNPN and CDR2 SVGIG (reference sequence). This CDR3 has 11 amino acids.

The count of this clone is one. The chain uses TRBV28 and TRBJ1-5; 9 bases fit TRBD1. The CDR3 runs to 16 residues. CDR1 is MDHEN, CDR2 SYDVKM, per germline. The ends lost 3 bases at V and 6 bases at J; junction bases unmatched: 9. CDR3 bases: TGTGCCAGCAGTTTTACCCGGGACAGGGTTTCTCAGCCCCAGCATTTT. Protein sequence: CASSFTRDRVSQPQHF.